The 7 T cell receptor beta chains below all came from one sample that was sequenced in a study of naive CD8 T cells in extremely preterm neonates. Produced via immunoSEQ multiplex PCR; TCRdb's table is partial and in-frame only. The sample has several thousand clones; 95% to 98% are singletons. The sample comprised naive CD8+ T cells from blood. All receptors derive from a human donor in good health.

V is TRBV2 and J is TRBJ2-1, with 13 bases aligning to TRBD2. This CDR3 has 17 amino acids. V lost 5 bases to trimming and J lost 6 bases; unmatched junction nucleotides: 10. The V gene's germline CDR1 is SNHLY and CDR2 FYNNEI. The CDR3 sequence is CASSHGLAGEGSNEQFF. In DNA, the CDR3 is TGTGCCAGCAGTCACGGACTAGCGGGAGAAGGAAGCAATGAGCAGTTCTTC.

V gene TRBV6-5 combines with J gene TRBJ2-5; D is ambiguous. The V gene's germline CDR1 is MNHEY and CDR2 SVGAGI. This CDR3 region has 12 residues. Trimming removed 5 bases from V and 5 bases from J, with 9 bases in between. The CDR3 sequence is CASSSLSETQYF. DNA of the CDR3: TGTGCCAGCAGTAGCCTTTCTGAGACCCAGTACTTC.

J is TRBJ2-7 and V is TRBV15; no firm D call. V lost 3 bases, J lost 1 base, and 7 bases lay in between. This CDR3 comprises 13 residues. Looked up from germline, CDR1 is LNHNV and CDR2 is YYDKDF (reference sequence). Here the CDR3 reads CATSSPPSYEQYF. CDR3 nucleotide sequence: TGTGCCACCAGCAGCCCTCCGTCCTACGAGCAGTACTTC.

This clone has a handful of counts. This rearrangement joins TRBV7-9 to TRBJ2-7; TRBD1 matches at 7 bases. V gave up 5 bases and J gave up 1 base; unmatched junction bases: 5. The length of the CDR3 is 14 residues. CDR1 and CDR2 from the germline V gene are SEHNR and FQNEAQ (reference sequence). CDR3: CASSPRQGSYEQYF. CDR3 DNA sequence: TGTGCCAGCAGCCCCCGACAGGGTTCCTACGAGCAGTACTTC.

This chain connects TRBV5-6 to TRBJ1-2, with 7 positions matching TRBD1. There are 15 residues in the CDR3. Germline lookup yields CDR1 SGHDT and CDR2 YYEEEE. The J segment lost 0 bases and the V segment lost 3 bases, leaving 5 bases of the junction unmatched. Here the CDR3 DNA reads TGTGCCAGCAGCTGGGGGACAGTCTCTAACTATGGCTACACCTTC. Translated: CASSWGTVSNYGYTF. Using reference TRBV5-6 and TRBJ1-2 for the parts outside the CDR3, the full variable domain is DAGVTQSPTHLIKTRGQQVTLRCSPKSGHDTVSWYQQALGQGPQFIFQYYEEEERQRGNFPDRFSGHQFPNYSSELNVNALLLGDSALYLCASSWGTVSNYGYTFGSGTRLTVV.

This clone was picked up one time. Because the CDR3's place on the DNA is in doubt, the DNA is left out and the CDR3 is given as listed by TCRdb. The V call is TRBV28, the J call TRBJ1-3. Per the germline V gene, CDR1 is MDHEN and CDR2 is SYDVKM. The CDR3 numbers 11 amino acids, ends counted. The CDR3 sequence is CASSSSGTIYF.

The chain links TRBV7-9 to TRBJ2-1; 9 nucleotides match TRBD2. This CDR3 has 15 residues. The V gene end was trimmed by 5 bases and the J gene end by 7 bases; junction bases not matched to a gene: 9. The germline gives CDR1 SEHNR, CDR2 FQNEAQ (reference sequence). The CDR3 sequence is CASSLSGRGWNEQFF. The CDR3 DNA follows: TGTGCCAGCAGCCTTAGCGGGAGAGGATGGAATGAGCAGTTCTTC.